Following are 19 T cell receptor beta chains from one sample sequenced in a study of Tregs in tolerant kidney transplant recipients. Assay: immunoSEQ multiplex PCR; the TCRdb copy retains only in-frame clones and omits some. Counted here are approximately 100,000 clones, 93% occurring once; the ten biggest clones make up 0.46%. Sequenced material: CD4+ T cells from blood, taken before the transplant. These receptors originate from a human donor who received a combined kidney and bone marrow transplant.

This clone showed up just once. V gene TRBV5-1 combines with J gene TRBJ1-5, with D possibly TRBD1 on 5 matching bases. The CDR3 has 14 amino acids. V shed 2 bases and J shed 3 bases, with 9 bases lying between them. Germline CDR1 SGHRS, CDR2 YFSETQ. The CDR3 sequence is CASSFGGDNQPQHF. Here the CDR3 DNA reads TGCGCCAGCAGCTTCGGGGGGGACAATCAGCCCCAGCATTTT.

As concerns this clone: One junction end disagrees with the germline gene, perhaps due to a read error. The chain joins TRBV7-6 to TRBJ2-3; 11 bases map to TRBD2. CDR1 and CDR2 (germline): SGHVS, FNYEAQ. The CDR3 runs 15 residues. The CDR3, as DNA: TGTGCCAGCAGCGTAGCGGGAGGGCGCTCAGATACGCAGTATTTT. This encodes CASSVAGGRSDTQYF.

The chain couples TRBV10-2 to TRBJ2-1; weak D call: TRBD2 (6 bases). This CDR3 has 14 amino acids. Germline assignment: CDR1 WSHSY and CDR2 SAAADI. Between the trimmed V and J ends, which lost 8 bases and 6 bases, there was a span of 17 bases. CDR3: CASGRSMGGNEQFF. The CDR3 bases are TGCGCCAGCGGCAGGTCGATGGGGGGCAATGAGCAGTTCTTC.

The CDR3 sequence: CASSRDRGLGEQYF. The CDR3 DNA reads as TGTGCCAGCAGCCGGGACAGGGGATTGGGTGAGCAGTACTTC. V usage is TRBV6-5 and J usage is TRBJ2-5, with 10 bases fitting TRBD1. CDR3 size: 14 residues. V was pared by 6 bases and J by 11 bases, with 12 bases of the junction left unmatched. The germline V gene has CDR1 MNHEY and CDR2 SVGAGI.

The gene calls are TRBV5-1 and TRBJ1-1; D is unclear. V lost 4 bases and J lost 1, with 8 bases in between. The CDR3 length is 13 residues. From germline, CDR1 is SGHRS and CDR2 YFSETQ. CDR3 DNA sequence: TGCGCCAGCAGCCTAGGAGAGAACACTGAAGCTTTCTTT. Amino acids: CASSLGENTEAFF.

V is TRBV20-1 and J is TRBJ2-7, with D hard to call. The CDR3 has 11 residues. Looked up from germline, CDR1 is DFQATT and CDR2 is SNEGSKA (reference sequence). Trimming pared 3 bases from V and 3 bases from J, leaving 6 bases between. DNA for the CDR3: TGCAGTGCTAGGTTCGGCTACGAGCAGTACTTC. Translation gives CSARFGYEQYF.

The chain is built from TRBV7-2 and TRBJ1-2, with 9 bases fitting TRBD1. The CDR3 length is 16 residues. Germline V CDR1 and CDR2: SGHTA, FQGNSA. V shed 3 bases and J 5 bases; nucleotides not matched to a gene: 10. The CDR3 sequence is CASSLSGDRESYGYTF. The CDR3 DNA follows: TGTGCCAGCAGCTTGTCTGGGGACAGGGAGTCGTATGGCTACACCTTC.

The chain links TRBV5-6 to TRBJ2-3; 10 positions agree with TRBD1. V dropped 2 bases and J dropped 2; count of bases not matched to a gene: 5. Germline V gene sequence: CDR1 SGHDT, CDR2 YYEEEE. This CDR3 region has 16 residues. CDR3 sequence (DNA): TGTGCCAGCAGCTTTGTGGACAGGGGGAACACAGATACGCAGTATTTT. Encoded protein: CASSFVDRGNTDTQYF.

In this sample, this clone turned up once. This chain connects TRBV7-2 to TRBJ2-3; 7 bases match TRBD2. The V and J ends lost 1 base and 1 base, in that order; junction bases with no gene match: 5. The CDR3 loop spans 16 amino acids. Per the germline V gene, CDR1 is SGHTA and CDR2 is FQGNSA. The CDR3 here is CASSLGSLAGTDTQYF. The CDR3 DNA sequence: TGTGCCAGCAGCTTAGGGTCCCTAGCGGGCACAGATACGCAGTATTTT.

V is TRBV5-1 and J is TRBJ2-7, with a tentative D call TRBD1 (6 bases). CDR1 is SGHRS and CDR2 is YFSETQ in the germline V gene. CDR3 size: 15 residues. V lost 0 bases and J lost 2, with 12 bases in between. The CDR3 region has the DNA TGCGCCAGCAGCTTGGTGGCAGGGGCACCCTACGAGCAGTACTTC. This encodes CASSLVAGAPYEQYF. Together with reference TRBV5-1 and TRBJ2-7, the CDR3 gives the full variable domain: KAGVTQTPRYLIKTRGQQVTLSCSPISGHRSVSWYQQTPGQGLQFLFEYFSETQRNKGNFPGRFSGRQFSNSRSEMNVSTLELGDSALYLCASSLVAGAPYEQYFGPGTRLTVT.

This clone was detected once. Mismatch with germline at one junction end may stem from a read error. This specimen includes other DNA sequences encoding the same CDR3. The chain's CDR3 is CASGRLGGGENSPLHF. The CDR3 DNA sequence: TGTGCCAGCGGAAGACTCGGGGGAGGGGAAAATTCCCCCCTCCACTTT. The V and J genes are TRBV28 and TRBJ1-6, with D perhaps TRBD1 (5 bases). CDR3 length: 16 amino acids. Per the germline V gene, CDR1 is MDHEN and CDR2 is SYDVKM.

This sequence joins TRBV14 and TRBJ2-5, with 7 positions matching TRBD2. From germline, CDR1 is SGHDN and CDR2 FVKESK. V lost 1 base and J lost 5; bases outside the gene matches: 19. CDR3 length: 19 amino acids. CDR3 residues: CASSQAGLRPLGGVETQYF. The CDR3, as DNA: TGTGCCAGCAGCCAAGCGGGACTAAGGCCCCTCGGCGGTGTGGAGACCCAGTACTTC.

The V gene is TRBV18, the J gene TRBJ2-3; perhaps TRBD1 as D (6 bases). Germline lookup yields CDR1 KGHSH and CDR2 LQKENI. This CDR3 has 13 amino acids. V lost 3 bases and J 6 bases, leaving 10 bases between the germline ends. The DNA of the CDR3 is TGTGCCAGCTCACCGGGGGCTACGGATACGCAGTATTTT. This translates into CASSPGATDTQYF. Full variable domain (rest looked up from reference TRBV18 and TRBJ2-3): NAGVMQNPRHLVRRRGQEARLRCSPMKGHSHVYWYRQLPEEGLKFMVYLQKENIIDESGMPKERFSAEFPKEGPSILRIQQVVRGDSAAYFCASSPGATDTQYFGPGTRLTVL.

The V call is TRBV30, the J call TRBJ2-2; maybe TRBD1 (6 bases). The V end was cut by 5 bases, the J end by 4 bases, with 14 bases between. Germline V gives CDR1 GTSNPN, CDR2 SVGIG (reference sequence). The length of the CDR3 is 14 residues. The CDR3 nucleotides read TGTGCCTGGCAGCCGGCAGGGGTCACCGGGGAGCTGTTTTTT. This translates into CAWQPAGVTGELFF.

The chain combines TRBV4-1 with TRBJ2-3; 11 positions match TRBD1. J was trimmed by 3 bases and V by 3 bases; bases with no gene match: 8. CDR1 is MGHRA and CDR2 is YSYEKL in the germline V gene. The CDR3 has 17 amino acids. DNA of the CDR3: TGCGCCAGCAGCCAGGGCACACGGGACAGGGGGACAGATACGCAGTATTTT. It codes for CASSQGTRDRGTDTQYF.

The V and J genes are TRBV7-9 and TRBJ1-2, with D tentatively TRBD1 (5 bases). The CDR3 loop spans 14 amino acids. V lost 5 bases and J 8 bases, leaving 18 bases between the germline ends. Germline V lookup: CDR1 SEHNR, CDR2 FQNEAQ (reference sequence). The CDR3 DNA follows: TGTGCCAGCAGCCCACGGACAATGCTGCACGGCTACACCTTC. Protein product: CASSPRTMLHGYTF.

This chain joins TRBV7-2 and TRBJ1-2; 7 positions match TRBD1. CDR1 is SGHTA, CDR2 FQGNSA, per germline. The CDR3 covers 16 residues. The V gene end was trimmed by 5 bases and the J gene end by 5 bases; junction bases not matched to a gene: 14. The CDR3 reads CASSPKTGTAFYGYTF. CDR3 DNA sequence: TGTGCCAGCAGCCCAAAAACCGGGACAGCCTTTTATGGCTACACCTTC.

This chain uses TRBV5-6 with TRBJ1-2; 9 positions match TRBD1. The CDR3 totals 16 residues. The junction had 12 bases not matched to a gene; V was cut back by 2 bases and J by 7 bases. Germline CDR1 and CDR2: SGHDT and YYEEEE. This CDR3 reads CASSLLGTQGAAGYTF. The CDR3 region has the DNA TGTGCCAGCAGCTTACTTGGGACACAGGGGGCGGCTGGCTACACCTTC.

This chain joins TRBV5-1 and TRBJ1-1; D gene ambiguous. The CDR3 spans 14 residues. Looked up from germline, CDR1 is SGHRS and CDR2 is YFSETQ. The V gene lost 0 bases and the J gene lost 1 base, with 7 bases spanning the gap. The CDR3 is CASSLVAANTEAFF. CDR3 DNA sequence: TGCGCCAGCAGCTTGGTGGCGGCGAACACTGAAGCTTTCTTT. Full variable domain (outside the CDR3, taken from reference TRBV5-1 and TRBJ1-1): KAGVTQTPRYLIKTRGQQVTLSCSPISGHRSVSWYQQTPGQGLQFLFEYFSETQRNKGNFPGRFSGRQFSNSRSEMNVSTLELGDSALYLCASSLVAANTEAFFGQGTRLTVV.